Each of the 2 T cell receptor beta chains below was sequenced from the same sample in a study of cytomegalovirus exposure and HLA in healthy donors. The PCR made use of 60 Vbeta and 13 Jbeta primers. Assay: immunoSEQ multiplex PCR; the TCRdb copy retains only in-frame clones and omits some. This table holds roughly 160,000 clones, roughly 89% found once. Sample: PBMCs. The origin of the receptors is a woman aged 25 to 45 in good health and CMV-seronegative.

The chain is built from TRBV6-5 and TRBJ2-7, with D possibly being TRBD2 (5 bases). CDR3 length: 14 residues. The ends were cut back, 6 bases at V and 2 bases at J, with 14 bases in the middle. CDR1 is MNHEY and CDR2 is SVGAGI in the germline V gene. CDR3 region: CASRARPTTYEQYF. The CDR3, as DNA: TGTGCCAGCAGAGCGCGACCGACTACCTACGAGCAGTACTTC.

The V gene is TRBV10-1, the J gene TRBJ1-2; TRBD1 matches 9 bases. V lost 6 bases and J lost 6; bases outside the gene matches: 17. There are 17 residues in the CDR3. Germline assignment: CDR1 WNHNN and CDR2 SYGVQD (reference sequence). The CDR3 DNA reads TGCGCCAGCAGGGGTCCGGGACAGGGTTTTTCAACGGATGGCTACACCTTC. The encoded protein is CASRGPGQGFSTDGYTF.